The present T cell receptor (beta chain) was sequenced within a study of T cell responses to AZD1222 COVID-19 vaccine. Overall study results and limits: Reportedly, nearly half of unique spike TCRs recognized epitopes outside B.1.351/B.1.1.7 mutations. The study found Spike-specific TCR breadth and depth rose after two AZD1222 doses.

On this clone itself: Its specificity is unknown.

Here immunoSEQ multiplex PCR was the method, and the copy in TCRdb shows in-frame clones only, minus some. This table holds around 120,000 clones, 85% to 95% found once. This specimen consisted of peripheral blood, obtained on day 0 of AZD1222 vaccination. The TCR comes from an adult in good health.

CDR3 coding DNA: TGTGCCACCAGTGACCCAAGCGGCCAAGAGACCCAGTACTTC. This codes for CATSDPSGQETQYF. This chain links TRBV24-1 with TRBJ2-5; possible D gene TRBD2, 5 bases. The V gene lost 4 bases and the J gene lost 1 base, with 9 bases spanning the gap. Germline V gene lookup returns CDR1 KGHDR and CDR2 SFDVKD. This CDR3 region has 14 residues.